This TCR delta chain is from a study of gamma-delta chains in newborns, infants, children. Germline V gives CDR1 GEAIGNYY, CDR2 EKD. This CDR3 region has 20 residues. J lost 2 bases, V lost 1 base, and 12 bases had no gene match. TCRdb re-processed the reads via CATT. The sample yields under 8,000 delta-chain clones, 2.1% seen once. Of note for this clone: This clone may be a read error of a much larger clone one base away. The sample carries other DNA sequences with the same CDR3.

The chain uses TRDV2 and TRDJ3; 8 nucleotides match TRDD3. The sequenced sample consisted of blood. The clonotype originates from a child who was a newborn, infant or young child, either healthy, febrile or measles-vaccinated (not recorded which). CDR3 sequence: CACDTGEGILGPWDTRQMFF. CDR3 nucleotide sequence: TGTGCCTGTGACACAGGGGAGGGGATACTCGGCCCCTGGGACACCCGACAGATGTTTTTC.